This T cell receptor beta chain was profiled in a study of cytomegalovirus exposure and HLA in healthy donors. Comments on this clone: The germline gene is not matched at one end of the junction; a read error may be the cause.

The CDR3 contains 12 residues. CDR1 and CDR2 (germline): ENHRY, SYGVKD. Clones were sequenced by immunoSEQ multiplex PCR, and TCRdb holds only the in-frame ones, with some missing. The profile covers fewer than 250,000 clones, with around 78% appearing a single time and less than 7% taken by the ten largest. This sequence joins TRBV10-3 and TRBJ1-5; D remains unclear. The origin of this receptor is a woman under 30 in good health and CMV-seronegative. The specimen was PBMCs. CDR3 in DNA: TGTGCCATCAGTGAGCCGCACGAGCCCCCGCATTTT. Translation: CAISEPHEPPHF.